This T cell receptor (beta chain) was identified during a study of T-cell reconstitution after alpha-beta-depleted transplantation in children. Researchers prepared the TCRbeta library using unique molecular identifiers, the study reports. TCRdb reprocessed the PCR reads via MiXCR and lists one record per CDR3 protein. Of about 540,000 distinct CDR3 sequences detected, around 18% appear once; the ten largest clones hold less than 4%. The length of the CDR3 is 14 residues. V lost 1 base to trimming and J lost 1 base, with 8 bases between them. Looked up from germline, CDR1 is SGHDT and CDR2 is YYEEEE.

The source is a human donor who donated a stem cell graft to a child with acute lymphoblastic leukemia. The rearrangement links TRBV5-6 to TRBJ1-2; D unresolved. The source was PBMCs from the stem cell graft donor, collected from the stem cell graft. The CDR3 reads CASSLFSDNYGYTF. CDR3 coding DNA: TGTGCCAGCAGCTTGTTCTCAGATAACTATGGCTACACCTTC.